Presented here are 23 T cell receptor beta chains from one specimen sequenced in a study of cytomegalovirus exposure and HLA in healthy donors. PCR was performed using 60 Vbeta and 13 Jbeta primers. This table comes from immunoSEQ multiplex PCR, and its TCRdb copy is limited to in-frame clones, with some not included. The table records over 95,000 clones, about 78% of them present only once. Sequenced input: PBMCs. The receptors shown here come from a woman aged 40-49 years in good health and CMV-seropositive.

The CDR3, as DNA: TGCGCCAGCAGCTTGGGGACAGGGGGCCTAGACACTGAAGCTTTCTTT. Residues: CASSLGTGGLDTEAFF. The chain recombines TRBV5-1 with TRBJ1-1, with 11 bases lining up with TRBD1. Germline CDR1 SGHRS, CDR2 YFSETQ. The CDR3 consists of 16 residues. The trim removed 0 bases at V and 3 bases at J, leaving 4 bases unmatched.

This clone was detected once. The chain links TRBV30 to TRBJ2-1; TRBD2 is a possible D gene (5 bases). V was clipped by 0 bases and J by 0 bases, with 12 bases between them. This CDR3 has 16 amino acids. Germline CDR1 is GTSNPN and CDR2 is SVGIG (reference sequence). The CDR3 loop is CAWSVKEAGSYNEQFF. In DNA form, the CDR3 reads TGTGCCTGGAGTGTAAAGGAGGCAGGCTCCTACAATGAGCAGTTCTTC. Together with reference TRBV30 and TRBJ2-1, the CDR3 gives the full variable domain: SQTIHQWPATLVQPVGSPLSLECTVEGTSNPNLYWYRQAAGRGLQLLFYSVGIGQISSEVPQNLSASRPQDRQFILSSKKLLLSDSGFYLCAWSVKEAGSYNEQFFGPGTRLTVL.

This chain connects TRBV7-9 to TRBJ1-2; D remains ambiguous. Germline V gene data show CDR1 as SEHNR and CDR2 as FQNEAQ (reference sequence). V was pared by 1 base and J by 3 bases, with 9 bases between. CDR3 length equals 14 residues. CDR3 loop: CASSLVGLYYGYTF. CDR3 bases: TGTGCCAGCAGCTTAGTTGGCCTGTACTATGGCTACACCTTC.

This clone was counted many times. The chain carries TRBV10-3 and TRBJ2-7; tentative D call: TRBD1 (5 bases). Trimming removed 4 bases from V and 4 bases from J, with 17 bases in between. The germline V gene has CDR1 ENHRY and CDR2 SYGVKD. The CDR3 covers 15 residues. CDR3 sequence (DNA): TGTGCCATCAGTGGGGGCGGCTTCCCCATTTACGAGCAGTACTTC. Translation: CAISGGGFPIYEQYF.

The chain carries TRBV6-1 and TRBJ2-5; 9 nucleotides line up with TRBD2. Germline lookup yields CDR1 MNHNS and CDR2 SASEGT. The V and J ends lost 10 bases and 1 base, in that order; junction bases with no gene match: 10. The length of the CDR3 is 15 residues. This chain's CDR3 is CATTRWRGGQETQYF. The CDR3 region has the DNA TGTGCCACCACTCGATGGCGGGGGGGCCAAGAGACCCAGTACTTC.

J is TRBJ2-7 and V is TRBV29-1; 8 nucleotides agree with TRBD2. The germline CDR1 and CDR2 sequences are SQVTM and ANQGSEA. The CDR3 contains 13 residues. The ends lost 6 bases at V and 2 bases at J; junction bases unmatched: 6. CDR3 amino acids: CSVATSGAYEQYF. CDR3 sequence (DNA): TGCAGCGTCGCCACTAGCGGCGCCTACGAGCAGTACTTC.

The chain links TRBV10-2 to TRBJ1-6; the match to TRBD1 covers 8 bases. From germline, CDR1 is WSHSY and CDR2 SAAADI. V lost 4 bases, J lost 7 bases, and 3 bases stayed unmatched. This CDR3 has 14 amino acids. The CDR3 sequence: CASSAWTGNSPLHF. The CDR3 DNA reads TGCGCCAGCAGTGCCTGGACAGGGAATTCACCCCTCCACTTT.

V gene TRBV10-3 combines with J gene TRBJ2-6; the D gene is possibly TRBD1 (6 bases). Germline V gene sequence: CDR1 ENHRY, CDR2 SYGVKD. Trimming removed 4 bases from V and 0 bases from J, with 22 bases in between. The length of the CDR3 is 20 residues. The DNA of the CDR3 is TGTGCCATCAGTGGGCAGGGGACCTCCACCGCACTCTCTGGGGCCAACGTCCTGACTTTC. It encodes CAISGQGTSTALSGANVLTF.

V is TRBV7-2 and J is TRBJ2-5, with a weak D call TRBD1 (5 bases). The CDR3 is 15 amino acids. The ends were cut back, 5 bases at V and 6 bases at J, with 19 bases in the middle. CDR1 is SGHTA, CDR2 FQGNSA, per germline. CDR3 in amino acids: CASSQTQGSSQTQYF. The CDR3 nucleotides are TGTGCCAGCAGCCAAACGCAGGGTTCCAGCCAGACCCAGTACTTC.

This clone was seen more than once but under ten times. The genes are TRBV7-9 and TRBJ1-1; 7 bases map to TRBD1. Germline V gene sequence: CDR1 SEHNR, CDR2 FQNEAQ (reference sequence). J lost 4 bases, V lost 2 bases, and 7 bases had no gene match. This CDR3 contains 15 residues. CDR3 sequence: CASSLFSGTATEAFF. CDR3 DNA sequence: TGTGCCAGCAGCTTATTTTCCGGGACAGCCACTGAAGCTTTCTTT.

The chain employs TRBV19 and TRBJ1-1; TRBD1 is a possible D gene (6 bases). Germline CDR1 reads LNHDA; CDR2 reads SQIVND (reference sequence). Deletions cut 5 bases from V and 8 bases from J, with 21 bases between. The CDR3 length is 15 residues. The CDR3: CASSAVGQSPNEAFF. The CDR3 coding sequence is TGTGCCAGTAGTGCAGTAGGACAGAGCCCGAACGAAGCTTTCTTT.

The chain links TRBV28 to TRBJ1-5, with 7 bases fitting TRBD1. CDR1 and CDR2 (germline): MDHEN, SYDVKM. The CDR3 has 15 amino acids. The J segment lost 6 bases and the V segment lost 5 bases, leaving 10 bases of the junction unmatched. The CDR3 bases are TGTGCCAGCAGTGAGTCACGACAGGGAAGTCAGCCCCAGCATTTT. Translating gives CASSESRQGSQPQHF.

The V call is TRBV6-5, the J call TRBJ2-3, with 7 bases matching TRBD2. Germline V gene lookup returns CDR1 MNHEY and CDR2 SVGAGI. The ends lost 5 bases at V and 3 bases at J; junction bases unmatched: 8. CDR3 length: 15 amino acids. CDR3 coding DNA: TGTGCCAGCAGTCCCGGTGTGGGGGGGACAGATACGCAGTATTTT. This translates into CASSPGVGGTDTQYF.

Here the CDR3 reads CASSLVAGSYEQYF. In DNA form, the CDR3 reads TGCGCCAGCAGCTTGGTAGCGGGATCCTACGAGCAGTACTTC. The genes are TRBV5-1 and TRBJ2-7; 8 bases fit TRBD2. The junction had 0 bases not matched to a gene; V was cut back by 0 bases and J by 1 base. This CDR3 contains 14 residues. Germline V gene data show CDR1 as SGHRS and CDR2 as YFSETQ.

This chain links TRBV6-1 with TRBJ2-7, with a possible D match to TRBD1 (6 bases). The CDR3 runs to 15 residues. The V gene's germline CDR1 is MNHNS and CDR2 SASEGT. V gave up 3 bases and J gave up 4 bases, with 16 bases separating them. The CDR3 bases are TGTGCCAGCAGTGAGCCCAGGGGCAAATTTTACGAGCAGTACTTC. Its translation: CASSEPRGKFYEQYF.

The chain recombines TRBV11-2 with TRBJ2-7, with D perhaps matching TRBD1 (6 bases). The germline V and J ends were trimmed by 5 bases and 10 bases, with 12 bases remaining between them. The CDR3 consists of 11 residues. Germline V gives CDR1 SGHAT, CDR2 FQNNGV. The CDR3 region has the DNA TGTGCCAGCAGCCTGGAGGACAGTCAGTACTTC. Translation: CASSLEDSQYF.

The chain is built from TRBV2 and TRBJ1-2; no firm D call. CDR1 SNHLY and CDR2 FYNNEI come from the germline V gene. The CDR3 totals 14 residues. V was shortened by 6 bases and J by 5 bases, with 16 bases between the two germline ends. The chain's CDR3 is CASSSQEGFYGYTF. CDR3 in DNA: TGTGCCAGCAGCTCTCAGGAGGGTTTTTATGGCTACACCTTC.

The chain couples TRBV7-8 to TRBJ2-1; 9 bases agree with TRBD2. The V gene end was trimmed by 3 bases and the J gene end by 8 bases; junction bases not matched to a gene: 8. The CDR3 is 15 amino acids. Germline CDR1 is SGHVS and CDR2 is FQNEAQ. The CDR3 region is CASSFRRGGLDEQFF. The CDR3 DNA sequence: TGTGCCAGCAGCTTCAGGCGGGGGGGCCTCGATGAGCAGTTCTTC.

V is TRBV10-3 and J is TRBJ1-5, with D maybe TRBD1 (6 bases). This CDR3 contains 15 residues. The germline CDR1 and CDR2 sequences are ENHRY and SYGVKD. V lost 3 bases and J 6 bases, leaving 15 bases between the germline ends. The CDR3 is CAISDGQIRGQPQHF. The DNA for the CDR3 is TGTGCCATCAGTGACGGCCAAATCAGGGGTCAGCCCCAGCATTTT.

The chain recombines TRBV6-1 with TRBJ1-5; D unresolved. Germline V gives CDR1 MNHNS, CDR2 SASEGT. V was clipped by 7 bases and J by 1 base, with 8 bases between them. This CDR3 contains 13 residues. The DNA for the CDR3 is TGTGCCAGCAAATGGGAGAGCAATCAGCCCCAGCATTTT. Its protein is CASKWESNQPQHF.

CDR3 nucleotides: TGCGCCAGCAGCTTGGTTTGGGACAGGGCCCATGATACGCAGTATTTT. This gives the protein CASSLVWDRAHDTQYF. This chain links TRBV5-1 with TRBJ2-3; 9 bases agree with TRBD1. The CDR3 runs to 16 residues. Germline trimming cut 0 bases from V and 6 bases from J; bases unmatched to any gene: 8. Germline V CDR1 and CDR2: SGHRS, YFSETQ.

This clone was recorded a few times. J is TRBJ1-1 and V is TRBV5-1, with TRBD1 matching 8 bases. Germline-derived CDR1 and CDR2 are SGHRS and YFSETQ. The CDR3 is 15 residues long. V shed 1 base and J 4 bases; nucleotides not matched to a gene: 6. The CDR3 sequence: CASSLLDRVSTEAFF. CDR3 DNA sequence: TGCGCCAGCAGCTTGCTGGACAGGGTCAGCACTGAAGCTTTCTTT. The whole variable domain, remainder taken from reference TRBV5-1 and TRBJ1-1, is KAGVTQTPRYLIKTRGQQVTLSCSPISGHRSVSWYQQTPGQGLQFLFEYFSETQRNKGNFPGRFSGRQFSNSRSEMNVSTLELGDSALYLCASSLLDRVSTEAFFGQGTRLTVV.

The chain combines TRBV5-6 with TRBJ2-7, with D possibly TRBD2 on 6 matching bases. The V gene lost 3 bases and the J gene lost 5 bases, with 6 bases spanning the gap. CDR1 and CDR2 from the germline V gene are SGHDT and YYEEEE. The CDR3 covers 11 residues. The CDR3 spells CASSSGDEQYF. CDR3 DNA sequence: TGTGCCAGCAGCTCGGGGGACGAGCAGTACTTC.